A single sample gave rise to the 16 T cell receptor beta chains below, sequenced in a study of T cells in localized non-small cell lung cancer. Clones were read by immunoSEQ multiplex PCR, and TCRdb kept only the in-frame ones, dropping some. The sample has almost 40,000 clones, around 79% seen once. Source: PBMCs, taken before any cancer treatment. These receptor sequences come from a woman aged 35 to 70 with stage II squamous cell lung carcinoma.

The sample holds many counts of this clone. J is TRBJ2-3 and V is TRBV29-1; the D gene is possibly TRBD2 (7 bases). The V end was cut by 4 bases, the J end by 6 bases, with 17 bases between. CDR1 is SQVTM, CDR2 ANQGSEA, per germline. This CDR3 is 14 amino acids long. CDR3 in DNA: TGCAGCGTTGTGGGGGGGGCGCATTACGATACGCAGTATTTT. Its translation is CSVVGGAHYDTQYF.

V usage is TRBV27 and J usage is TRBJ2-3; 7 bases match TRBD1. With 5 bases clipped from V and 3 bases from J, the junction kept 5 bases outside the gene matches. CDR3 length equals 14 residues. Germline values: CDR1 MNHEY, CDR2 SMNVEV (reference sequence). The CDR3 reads CASSPTRGTDTQYF. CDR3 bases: TGTGCCAGCAGTCCGACCAGGGGGACAGATACGCAGTATTTT.

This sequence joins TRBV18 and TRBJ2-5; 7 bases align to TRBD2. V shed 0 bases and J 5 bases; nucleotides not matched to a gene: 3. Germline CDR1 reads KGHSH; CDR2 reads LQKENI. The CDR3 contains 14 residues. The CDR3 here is CASSPPAAGETQYF. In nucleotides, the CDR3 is TGTGCCAGCTCACCACCGGCAGCGGGGGAGACCCAGTACTTC.

For the CDR3, the DNA is TGCAGCGGAATAGCGGGGTTCACCGGGGAGCTGTTTTTT. Its translation: CSGIAGFTGELFF. V usage is TRBV29-1 and J usage is TRBJ2-2, with 8 nucleotides matching TRBD2. V was clipped by 7 bases and J by 4 bases; unmatched bases: 5. There are 13 residues in the CDR3. Germline CDR1 SQVTM, CDR2 ANQGSEA.

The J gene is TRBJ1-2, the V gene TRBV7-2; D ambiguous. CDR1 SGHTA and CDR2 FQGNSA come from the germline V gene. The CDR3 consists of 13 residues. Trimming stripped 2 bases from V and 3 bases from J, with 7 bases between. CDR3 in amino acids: CASSLLRDYGYTF. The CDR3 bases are TGTGCCAGCAGCTTATTACGAGACTATGGCTACACCTTC.

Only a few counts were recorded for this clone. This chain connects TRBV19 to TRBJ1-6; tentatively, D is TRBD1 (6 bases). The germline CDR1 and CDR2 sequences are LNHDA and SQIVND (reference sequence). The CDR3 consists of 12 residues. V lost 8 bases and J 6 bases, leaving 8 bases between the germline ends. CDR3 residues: CASSGANSPLHF. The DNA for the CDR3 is TGTGCCAGTTCGGGGGCTAATTCACCCCTCCACTTT.

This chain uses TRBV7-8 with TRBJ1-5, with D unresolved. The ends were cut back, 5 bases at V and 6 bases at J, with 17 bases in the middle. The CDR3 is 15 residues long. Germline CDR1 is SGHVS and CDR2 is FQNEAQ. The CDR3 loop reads CASSARGGLGQPQHF. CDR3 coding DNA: TGTGCCAGCAGCGCCCGAGGAGGGCTTGGTCAGCCCCAGCATTTT.

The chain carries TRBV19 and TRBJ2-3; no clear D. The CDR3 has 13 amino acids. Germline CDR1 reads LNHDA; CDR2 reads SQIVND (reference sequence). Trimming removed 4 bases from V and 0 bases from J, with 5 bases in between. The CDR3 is CASSSVSTDTQYF. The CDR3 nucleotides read TGTGCCAGTAGTAGTGTGAGCACAGATACGCAGTATTTT.

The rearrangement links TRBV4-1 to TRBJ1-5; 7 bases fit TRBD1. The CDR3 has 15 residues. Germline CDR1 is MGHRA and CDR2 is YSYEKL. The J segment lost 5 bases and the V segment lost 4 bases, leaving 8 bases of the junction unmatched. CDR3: CASSPSRGGHQPQHF. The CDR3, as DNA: TGCGCCAGCAGCCCCTCGAGAGGGGGCCATCAGCCCCAGCATTTT.

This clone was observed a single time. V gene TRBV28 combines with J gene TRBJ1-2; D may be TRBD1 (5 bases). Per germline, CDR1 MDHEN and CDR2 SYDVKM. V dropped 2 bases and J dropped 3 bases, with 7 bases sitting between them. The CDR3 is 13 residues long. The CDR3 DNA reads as TGTGCCAGCAGTTTAGGGGCCTACTATGGCTACACCTTC. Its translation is CASSLGAYYGYTF.

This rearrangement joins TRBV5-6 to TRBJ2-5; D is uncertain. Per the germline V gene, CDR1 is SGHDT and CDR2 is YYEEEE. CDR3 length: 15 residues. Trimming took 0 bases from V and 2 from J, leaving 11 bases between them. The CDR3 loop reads CASSLVTGSQETQYF. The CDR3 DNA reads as TGTGCCAGCAGCTTGGTCACTGGATCTCAAGAGACCCAGTACTTC.

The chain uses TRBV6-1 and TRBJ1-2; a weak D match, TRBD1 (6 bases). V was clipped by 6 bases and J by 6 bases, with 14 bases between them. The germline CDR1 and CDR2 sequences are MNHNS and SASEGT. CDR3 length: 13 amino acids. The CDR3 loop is CASSRQGLDGYTF. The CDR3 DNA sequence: TGTGCCAGCAGCCGCCAGGGGCTGGATGGCTACACCTTC.

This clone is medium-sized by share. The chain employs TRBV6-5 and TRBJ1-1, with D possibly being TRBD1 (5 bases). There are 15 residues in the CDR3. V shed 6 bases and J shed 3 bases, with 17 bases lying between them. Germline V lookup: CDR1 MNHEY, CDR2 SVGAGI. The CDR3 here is CASSPGVSSYTEAFF. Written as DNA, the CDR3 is TGTGCCAGCAGCCCGGGGGTGTCGTCATACACTGAAGCTTTCTTT.

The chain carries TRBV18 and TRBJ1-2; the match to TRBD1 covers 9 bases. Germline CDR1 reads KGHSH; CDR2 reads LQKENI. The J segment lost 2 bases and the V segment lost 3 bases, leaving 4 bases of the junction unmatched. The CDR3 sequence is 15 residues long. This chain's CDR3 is CASSPTGQGNYGYTF. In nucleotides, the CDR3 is TGTGCCAGCTCACCTACGGGACAGGGAAACTATGGCTACACCTTC.

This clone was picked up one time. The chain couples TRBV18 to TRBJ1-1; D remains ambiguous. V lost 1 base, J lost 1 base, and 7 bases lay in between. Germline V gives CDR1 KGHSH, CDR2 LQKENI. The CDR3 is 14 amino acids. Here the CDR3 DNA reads TGTGCCAGCTCACCACAAGAGTGGAACACTGAAGCTTTCTTT. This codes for CASSPQEWNTEAFF.

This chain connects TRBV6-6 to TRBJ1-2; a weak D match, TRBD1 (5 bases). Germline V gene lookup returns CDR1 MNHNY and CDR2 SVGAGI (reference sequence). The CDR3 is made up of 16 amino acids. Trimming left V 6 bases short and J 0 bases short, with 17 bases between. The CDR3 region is CASSPRQKMANYGYTF. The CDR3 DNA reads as TGTGCCAGCAGCCCAAGACAGAAGATGGCTAACTATGGCTACACCTTC.